This entry lists 14 T cell receptor beta chains sequenced from one sample in a study of T cell responses to AZD1222 COVID-19 vaccine. Only in-frame clones appear in the TCRdb table, and some are missing; sequencing was by immunoSEQ multiplex PCR. The profile shows 150,000 to 200,000 clones, approximately 90% of them singletons. The sequences come from peripheral blood, collected on day 0 of AZD1222 vaccination. These receptors came from an adult in good health.

The rearrangement links TRBV28 to TRBJ2-3; 9 bases are a match to TRBD2. The CDR3 is made up of 16 amino acids. The germline V gene has CDR1 MDHEN and CDR2 SYDVKM. Losses at the gene ends were 8 bases for V and 1 base for J; bases not matched to a gene: 10. The CDR3 DNA reads as TGTGCCAGCCTTTTGCGGGGGGGAGGTGGCACAGATACGCAGTATTTT. Protein product: CASLLRGGGGTDTQYF.

The V and J genes are TRBV6-6 and TRBJ2-5; D assignment may be TRBD1 or TRBD2 (6 bases each). Germline assignment: CDR1 MNHNY and CDR2 SVGAGI (reference sequence). Trimming removed 8 bases at V and 5 bases at J, with 21 bases between. The CDR3 loop spans 15 amino acids. CDR3 nucleotide sequence: TGTGCCAGCGGAGGAGGGGGGCGATTCACGGAGACCCAGTACTTC. Its translation: CASGGGGRFTETQYF.

In this sample, this clone turned up once. The chain links TRBV6-4 to TRBJ2-1; no clear D. Looked up from germline, CDR1 is MRHNA and CDR2 is SNTAGT. The V end lost 2 bases, the J end lost 7 bases, and 6 bases lay between the germline ends. The CDR3 runs 12 residues. CDR3 in amino acids: CASSDQFNEQFF. The CDR3 nucleotides read TGTGCCAGCAGTGACCAATTTAATGAGCAGTTCTTC.

This clone appeared a few times. The rearrangement joins TRBV29-1 to TRBJ1-2; tentative D call: TRBD1 (6 bases). This CDR3 is 14 amino acids long. CDR1 SQVTM and CDR2 ANQGSEA come from the germline V gene. V dropped 2 bases and J dropped 8 bases, with 18 bases sitting between them. Here the CDR3 reads CSVERDTVERGYTF. Written as DNA, the CDR3 is TGCAGCGTTGAAAGGGACACGGTAGAACGGGGCTACACCTTC. Based on the CDR3 plus reference TRBV29-1 and TRBJ1-2, the full variable domain is SAVISQKPSRDICQRGTSLTIQCQVDSQVTMMFWYRQQPGQSLTLIATANQGSEATYESGFVIDKFPISRPNLTFSTLTVSNMSPEDSSIYLCSVERDTVERGYTFGSGTRLTVV.

The rearrangement joins TRBV10-1 to TRBJ2-7; 7 nucleotides align to TRBD1. The length of the CDR3 is 15 residues. The germline V gene has CDR1 WNHNN and CDR2 SYGVQD (reference sequence). V was pared by 3 bases and J by 7 bases, with 12 bases of the junction left unmatched. The CDR3 sequence: CASSEKQGPRWEQYF. DNA of the CDR3: TGCGCCAGCAGTGAAAAACAGGGGCCCAGATGGGAGCAGTACTTC.

The chain employs TRBV19 and TRBJ1-2; 8 bases line up with TRBD1. CDR3 length: 15 amino acids. V was clipped by 2 bases and J by 4 bases; unmatched bases: 6. The germline gives CDR1 LNHDA, CDR2 SQIVND (reference sequence). CDR3 sequence reads: CASSIPLGQVYGYTF. The CDR3 bases are TGTGCCAGTAGTATACCCCTGGGACAGGTCTATGGCTACACCTTC.

The rearrangement joins TRBV7-2 to TRBJ1-1, with 8 bases fitting TRBD1. Germline-derived CDR1 and CDR2 are SGHTA and FQGNSA. The CDR3 contains 14 residues. After removal of 7 bases from V and 1 base from J, the junction contained 5 bases not matched to a gene. The CDR3 sequence: CASTFGQGNTEAFF. In DNA, the CDR3 is TGTGCCAGCACCTTCGGACAGGGGAACACTGAAGCTTTCTTT.

The chain carries TRBV7-2 and TRBJ2-1; D not certain. This CDR3 region has 13 residues. Germline V gene lookup returns CDR1 SGHTA and CDR2 FQGNSA. V lost 0 bases and J 8 bases, leaving 8 bases between the germline ends. The DNA of the CDR3 is TGTGCCAGCAGCTTAGCGATCGGCGATGAGCAGTTCTTC. This codes for CASSLAIGDEQFF. Complete variable domain (other parts from reference TRBV7-2 and TRBJ2-1): GAGVSQSPSNKVTEKGKDVELRCDPISGHTALYWYRQSLGQGLEFLIYFQGNSAPDKSGLPSDRFSAERTGGSVSTLTIQRTQQEDSAVYLCASSLAIGDEQFFGPGTRLTVL.

The CDR3 nucleotides are TGTGCCTGGAGCGACAGTGGCACTGAAGCTTTCTTT. Its translation: CAWSDSGTEAFF. The rearrangement joins TRBV30 to TRBJ1-1, with TRBD1 as a possible D gene (5 bases). The CDR3 totals 12 residues. Looked up from germline, CDR1 is GTSNPN and CDR2 is SVGIG (reference sequence). V dropped 3 bases and J dropped 4 bases, with 9 bases sitting between them.

The table lists this clone with a count of one. The V call is TRBV28, the J call TRBJ1-6; perhaps TRBD1 as D (6 bases). The CDR3 is 14 amino acids. V shed 6 bases and J shed 6 bases, with 12 bases lying between them. CDR1 and CDR2 (germline): MDHEN, SYDVKM. The CDR3 loop reads CASRPDSTNSPLHF. The CDR3 coding sequence is TGTGCCAGCAGGCCGGACAGCACTAATTCACCCCTCCACTTT.

The chain carries TRBV30 and TRBJ1-2; D uncertain. CDR3 length: 12 amino acids. Germline-derived CDR1 and CDR2 are GTSNPN and SVGIG (reference sequence). V shed 3 bases and J shed 0 bases, with 5 bases lying between them. CDR3: CAWSEANYGYTF. The DNA of the CDR3 is TGTGCCTGGAGCGAAGCTAACTATGGCTACACCTTC.

The chain couples TRBV5-8 to TRBJ1-1; D unresolved. V shed 5 bases and J shed 3 bases, with 11 bases lying between them. Germline CDR1 reads SGHTS; CDR2 reads YDEGEE. The CDR3 consists of 13 residues. CDR3 in DNA: TGTGCCAGCAGTGGAAATGGGGACACTGAAGCTTTCTTT. Protein sequence: CASSGNGDTEAFF.

The V gene is TRBV5-6, the J gene TRBJ1-3; D unresolved. V shed 1 base and J shed 0 bases, with 8 bases lying between them. CDR1 and CDR2 from the germline V gene are SGHDT and YYEEEE. The CDR3 runs 15 residues. In DNA form, the CDR3 reads TGTGCCAGCAGCTTGAACCTAGGCTCTGGAAACACCATATATTTT. Its translation is CASSLNLGSGNTIYF.

This clone appeared a few times. The chain recombines TRBV7-9 with TRBJ1-1, with D possibly TRBD1 on 6 matching bases. This CDR3 is built from 15 residues. In germline, CDR1 is SEHNR, CDR2 FQNEAQ (reference sequence). V lost 2 bases to trimming and J lost 4 bases, with 14 bases between them. The CDR3 nucleotides read TGTGCCAGCAGCTTAACGATAGGCAGGGGCACTGAAGCTTTCTTT. Translation gives CASSLTIGRGTEAFF.